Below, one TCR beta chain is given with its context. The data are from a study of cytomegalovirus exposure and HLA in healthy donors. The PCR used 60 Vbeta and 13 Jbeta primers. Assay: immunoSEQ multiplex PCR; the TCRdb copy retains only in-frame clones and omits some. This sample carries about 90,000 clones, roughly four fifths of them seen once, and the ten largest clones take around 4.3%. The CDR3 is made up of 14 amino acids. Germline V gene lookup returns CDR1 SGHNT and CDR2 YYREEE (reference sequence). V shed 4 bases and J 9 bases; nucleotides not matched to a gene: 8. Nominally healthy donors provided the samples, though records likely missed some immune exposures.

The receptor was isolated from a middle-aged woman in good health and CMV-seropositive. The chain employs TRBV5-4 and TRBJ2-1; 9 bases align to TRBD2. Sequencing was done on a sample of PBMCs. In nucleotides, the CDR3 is TGTGCCAGCAGCGTATTAGCGGGAGCGGGTGAGCAGTTCTTC. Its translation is CASSVLAGAGEQFF.